The 18 T cell receptor beta chains reported below all come from one sample, sequenced in a study of regulatory T cells in long-lasting Graves disease. Documented time point: newly diagnosed GD, antithyroid drugs for less than 3 months. From PBMCs, RNA was extracted and then used to make the TCR library. Building the TCR beta libraries relied on iRepertoire HTBI primers, and CDR3 regions underwent Arm-PCR. TCRdb redid the calling of the multiplex PCR reads with MiXCR, one entry per CDR3 protein. The table lists approximately 470,000 distinct CDR3 sequences, 15% to 20% of them singletons. These data were likewise used in another study, on T cells in Graves' hyperthyroidism and ophthalmopathy.

This specimen was peripheral blood mononuclear cells (PBMCs), taken at new diagnosis, from a patient treated with antithyroid drugs. These receptors all stem from a man in his forties with Graves disease.

This clonotype has a single count. This chain connects TRBV7-9 to TRBJ2-7, with 9 bases lining up with TRBD1. The V and J ends lost 5 bases and 2 bases, in that order; junction bases with no gene match: 7. The CDR3 has 15 amino acids. Germline V gives CDR1 SEHNR, CDR2 FQNEAQ (reference sequence). The CDR3, as DNA: TGTGCCAGCAGCCCCCCGACAGGGGGGCCCTACGAGCAGTACTTC. Translated, it gives CASSPPTGGPYEQYF. The whole variable domain, filled in from reference TRBV7-9 and TRBJ2-7, reads DTGVSQNPRHKITKRGQNVTFRCDPISEHNRLYWYRQTLGQGPEFLTYFQNEAQLEKSRLLSDRFSAERPKGSFSTLEIQRTEQGDSAMYLCASSPPTGGPYEQYFGPGTRLTVT.

J is TRBJ2-7 and V is TRBV28; D unclear. V lost 6 bases and J 5 bases, leaving 14 bases between the germline ends. Germline V lookup: CDR1 MDHEN, CDR2 SYDVKM. The CDR3 loop spans 13 amino acids. The CDR3 DNA reads as TGTGCCAGCAGCTTAGCACAGCAAAACGAGCAGTACTTC. Protein product: CASSLAQQNEQYF. Using reference TRBV28 and TRBJ2-7 for the parts outside the CDR3, the full variable domain is DVKVTQSSRYLVKRTGEKVFLECVQDMDHENMFWYRQDPGLGLRLIYFSYDVKMKEKGDIPEGYSVSREKKERFSLILESASTNQTSMYLCASSLAQQNEQYFGPGTRLTVT.

This clonotype was found many times. This rearrangement joins TRBV2 to TRBJ2-2; 9 nucleotides agree with TRBD2. Trimming at V came to 7 bases and at J to 6 bases, leaving 9 bases not matched to a gene. Germline loops: CDR1 SNHLY, CDR2 FYNNEI. CDR3 length: 15 residues. This CDR3 is CASKGIAGVAGELFF. CDR3 DNA sequence: TGTGCCAGCAAAGGGATAGCGGGAGTGGCCGGGGAGCTGTTTTTT.

This clonotype has only a few counts. The chain has TRBV9 and TRBJ2-1; D gene uncertain. The ends were cut back, 7 bases at V and 4 bases at J, with 12 bases in the middle. The CDR3 is made up of 13 amino acids. CDR1 and CDR2 (germline): SGDLS, YYNGEE. CDR3: CASGPRSYNEQFF. CDR3 coding DNA: TGTGCCAGCGGGCCGCGGTCATACAATGAGCAGTTCTTC.

This clonotype turned up a few times. The rearrangement uses TRBV2 and TRBJ1-5; no clear D. The CDR3 has 15 residues. V lost 2 bases and J lost 2, with 10 bases in between. Germline assignment: CDR1 SNHLY and CDR2 FYNNEI. For the CDR3, the DNA is TGTGCCAGCAGTGAACTAGCGGGAGGCAATCAGCCCCAGCATTTT. It specifies CASSELAGGNQPQHF. Supplemented by reference TRBV2 and TRBJ1-5, the full variable domain reads EPEVTQTPSHQVTQMGQEVILRCVPISNHLYFYWYRQILGQKVEFLVSFYNNEISEKSEIFDDQFSVERPDGSNFTLKIRSTKLEDSAMYFCASSELAGGNQPQHFGDGTRLSIL.

This chain links TRBV4-2 with TRBJ2-5; D is perhaps TRBD2 (6 bases). CDR3 length equals 14 residues. Germline CDR1 LGHNA, CDR2 YNFKEQ. V lost 9 bases and J 1 base, leaving 15 bases between the germline ends. The chain's CDR3 is CARVTGECQETQYF. CDR3 coding DNA: TGTGCCAGAGTCACGGGGGAGTGCCAAGAGACCCAGTACTTC.

This clonotype was detected ten times or more. A junction end diverges from the germline sequence, so it may reflect a read error. The rearrangement links TRBV18 to TRBJ2-5; D remains ambiguous. Germline loops: CDR1 KGHSH, CDR2 LQKENI. CDR3 length: 15 residues. DNA of the CDR3: TGTGCCAGCTCCCCACCGGGTCGGATACAAGAGACCCAGCACTTC. Amino acids: CASSPPGRIQETQHF.

The gene calls are TRBV5-1 and TRBJ2-2; 7 bases fit TRBD2. Per the germline V gene, CDR1 is SGHRS and CDR2 is YFSETQ. J was trimmed by 4 bases and V by 2 bases; bases with no gene match: 8. The CDR3 totals 16 residues. The CDR3 nucleotides read TGCGCCAGCAGCTTACCGGGACTAACGAGCACCGGGGAGCTGTTTTTT. Protein sequence: CASSLPGLTSTGELFF.

This clonotype was seen at least ten times. The rearrangement links TRBV7-8 to TRBJ1-4, with 9 bases fitting TRBD1. Germline CDR1 and CDR2: SGHVS and FQNEAQ. Unmatched junction bases numbered 6, after V lost 5 bases and J lost 8 bases. This CDR3 is 14 amino acids long. The CDR3 spells CASSPRDRVEKLFF. In DNA, the CDR3 is TGTGCCAGCAGCCCCCGGGACAGGGTAGAAAAACTGTTTTTT.

There are many counts of this clonotype. The chain recombines TRBV10-3 with TRBJ2-7; 13 nucleotides line up with TRBD2. CDR3 size: 15 residues. The J segment lost 4 bases and the V segment lost 6 bases, leaving 6 bases of the junction unmatched. From germline, CDR1 is ENHRY and CDR2 SYGVKD. CDR3 bases: TGTGCCATCAGCCCGGGACTAGCGGGGCAATACGAGCAGTACTTC. Its protein is CAISPGLAGQYEQYF.

In this sample, this clonotype turned up a few times. V gene TRBV29-1 combines with J gene TRBJ1-1; D is undetermined. The CDR3 length is 12 residues. V was shortened by 4 bases and J by 1 base, with 7 bases between the two germline ends. The germline CDR1 and CDR2 sequences are SQVTM and ANQGSEA. CDR3 loop: CSVVWGNTEAFF. As DNA, the CDR3 is TGCAGCGTTGTTTGGGGGAACACTGAAGCTTTCTTT.

This clonotype has only a few counts. V usage is TRBV12-5 and J usage is TRBJ2-7; D is possibly TRBD1 or TRBD2 (5 bases each). Germline CDR1 is LGHNT and CDR2 is FRNRAP. V was cut by 1 base and J by 5 bases, with 12 bases left in between. CDR3 length: 14 residues. CDR3 DNA sequence: TGTGCTAGTGGTTTGGGTTTGGGGGTGGACGAGCAGTACTTC. Translating it yields CASGLGLGVDEQYF.

This clonotype was seen ten or more times. V is TRBV20-1 and J is TRBJ2-7; D perhaps matches TRBD2 (6 bases). The CDR3 is 12 amino acids. Germline CDR1 is DFQATT and CDR2 is SNEGSKA (reference sequence). CDR3 residues: CSGGRAAYEQYF. The CDR3 DNA follows: TGCAGCGGGGGAAGGGCCGCCTACGAGCAGTACTTC.

This clonotype was observed a handful of times. The chain links TRBV7-9 to TRBJ2-3; D perhaps matches TRBD2 (6 bases). From germline, CDR1 is SEHNR and CDR2 FQNEAQ (reference sequence). Trimming left V 5 bases short and J 4 bases short, with 13 bases between. This CDR3 comprises 14 residues. The CDR3 bases are TGTGCCAGCAGCCCCCGGGACTTAGCAGATACGCAGTATTTT. It encodes CASSPRDLADTQYF.

This clonotype was recorded at least ten times. V is TRBV20-1 and J is TRBJ2-4; D not resolved. Germline V lookup: CDR1 DFQATT, CDR2 SNEGSKA (reference sequence). V lost 3 bases, J lost 3 bases, and 9 bases lay in between. The CDR3 covers 13 residues. As DNA, the CDR3 is TGCAGTGCTAGTTTGGTGGGCAAAAACATTCAGTACTTC. It encodes CSASLVGKNIQYF.

This clonotype was picked up many times. The chain couples TRBV5-1 to TRBJ2-1; D is perhaps TRBD1 (5 bases). The CDR3 covers 15 residues. Germline V CDR1 and CDR2: SGHRS, YFSETQ. Trimming took 7 bases from V and 9 from J, leaving 23 bases between them. The DNA for the CDR3 is TGCGCCAGCGAAAACGGTATCCAGGGCCGCCGTGAGCAGTTCTTC. Protein: CASENGIQGRREQFF.

This clonotype was found many times. This chain connects TRBV7-9 to TRBJ2-7, with no clear D. Germline assignment: CDR1 SEHNR and CDR2 FQNEAQ (reference sequence). The CDR3 is 12 amino acids. With 1 base removed from V and 5 bases from J, the gap between germline ends came to 6 bases. The DNA for the CDR3 is TGTGCCAGCAGCTTAGATGCCAACGAGCAGTACTTC. Amino acid sequence: CASSLDANEQYF.

This clonotype was found many times. This rearrangement joins TRBV28 to TRBJ2-5; D unresolved. CDR3 length equals 11 residues. The germline V gene has CDR1 MDHEN and CDR2 SYDVKM. Trimming shortened V by 3 bases and J by 5 bases, and 4 bases separated the two germline ends. CDR3 coding DNA: TGTGCCAGCAGTTTGATGGAGACCCAGTACTTC. Translated: CASSLMETQYF.